This T cell receptor (beta chain) was recorded in a study of control samples from healthy donors and cancer patients. Germline CDR1 MDHEN, CDR2 SYDVKM. The length of the CDR3 is 13 residues. Trimming removed 6 bases at V and 7 bases at J, with 15 bases between. A single count supports this clone. Data came from immunoSEQ multiplex PCR; TCRdb stores just in-frame clones and leaves some out. The sample includes about 220,000 clones, roughly 94% seen only once; the top ten take 1.5%. The clonotype comes from a man over 45 in good health. Sample: blood. The V and J genes are TRBV28 and TRBJ1-2, with a tentative D call TRBD1 (6 bases). The CDR3 loop reads CASSPLTGSGYTF. In DNA form, the CDR3 reads TGTGCCAGCAGCCCCCTCACAGGGTCTGGCTACACCTTC.